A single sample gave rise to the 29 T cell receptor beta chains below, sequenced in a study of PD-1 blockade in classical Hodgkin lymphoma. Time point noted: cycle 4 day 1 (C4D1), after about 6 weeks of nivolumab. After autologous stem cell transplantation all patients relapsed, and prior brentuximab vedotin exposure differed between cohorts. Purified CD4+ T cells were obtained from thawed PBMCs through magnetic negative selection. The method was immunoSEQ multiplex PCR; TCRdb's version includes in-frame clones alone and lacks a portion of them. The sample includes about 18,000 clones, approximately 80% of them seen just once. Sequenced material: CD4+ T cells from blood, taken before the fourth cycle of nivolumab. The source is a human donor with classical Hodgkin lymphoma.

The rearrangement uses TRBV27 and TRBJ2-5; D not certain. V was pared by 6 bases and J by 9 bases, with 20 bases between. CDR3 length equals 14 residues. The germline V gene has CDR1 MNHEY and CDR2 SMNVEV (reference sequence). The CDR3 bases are TGTGCCAGCAGCCTCGACGCCCGTAATGGGGCCCAGTACTTC. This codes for CASSLDARNGAQYF.

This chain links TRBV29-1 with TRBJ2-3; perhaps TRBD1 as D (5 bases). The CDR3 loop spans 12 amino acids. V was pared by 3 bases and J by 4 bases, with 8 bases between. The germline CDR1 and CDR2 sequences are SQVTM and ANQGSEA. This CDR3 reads CSVDKGADTQYF. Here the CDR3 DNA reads TGCAGCGTTGATAAAGGGGCAGATACGCAGTATTTT.

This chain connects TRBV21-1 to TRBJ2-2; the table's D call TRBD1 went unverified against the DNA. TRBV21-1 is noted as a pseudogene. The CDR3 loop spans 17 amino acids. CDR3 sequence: CASSKGRDRENTGELFF. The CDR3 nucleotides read TGTGCCAGCAGCAAAGGAAGGGACAGGGAGAACACCGGGGAGCTGTTTTTT.

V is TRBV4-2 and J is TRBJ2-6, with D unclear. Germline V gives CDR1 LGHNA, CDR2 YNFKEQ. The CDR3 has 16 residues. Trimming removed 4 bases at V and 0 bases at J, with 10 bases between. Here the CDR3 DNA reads TGTGCCAGCAGCCCCGGACCGATCTCTGGGGCCAACGTCCTGACTTTC. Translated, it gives CASSPGPISGANVLTF.

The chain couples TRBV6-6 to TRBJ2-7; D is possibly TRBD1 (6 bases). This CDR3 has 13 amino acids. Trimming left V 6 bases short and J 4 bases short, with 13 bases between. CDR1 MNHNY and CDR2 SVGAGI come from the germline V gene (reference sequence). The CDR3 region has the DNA TGTGCCAGCAGCTTAGGACAGTTGTACGAGCAGTACTTC. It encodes CASSLGQLYEQYF.

The CDR3 region has the DNA TGTGCCAGCAGCTTAGTAGAGGCCCGCTACGAGCAGTACTTC. Protein sequence: CASSLVEARYEQYF. The gene calls are TRBV11-1 and TRBJ2-7, with D unresolved. Germline CDR1 reads SGHAT; CDR2 reads FQDESV (reference sequence). Trimming took off 1 base at V and 3 bases at J, with 10 bases between the two ends. The CDR3 runs 14 residues.

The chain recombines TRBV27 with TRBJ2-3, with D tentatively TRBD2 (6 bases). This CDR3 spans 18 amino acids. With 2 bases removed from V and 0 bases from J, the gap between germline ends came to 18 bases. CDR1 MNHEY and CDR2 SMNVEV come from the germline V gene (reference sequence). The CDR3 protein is CASSLRRGSLTSTDTQYF. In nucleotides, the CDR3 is TGTGCCAGCAGTTTAAGGCGGGGCTCGCTTACTAGCACAGATACGCAGTATTTT.

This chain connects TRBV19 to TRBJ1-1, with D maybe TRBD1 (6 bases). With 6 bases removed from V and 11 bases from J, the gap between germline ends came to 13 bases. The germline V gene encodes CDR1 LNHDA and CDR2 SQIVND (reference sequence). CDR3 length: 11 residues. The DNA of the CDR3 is TGTGCCAGTAGCGCACAGGGTCTCGCTTTCTTT. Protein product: CASSAQGLAFF.

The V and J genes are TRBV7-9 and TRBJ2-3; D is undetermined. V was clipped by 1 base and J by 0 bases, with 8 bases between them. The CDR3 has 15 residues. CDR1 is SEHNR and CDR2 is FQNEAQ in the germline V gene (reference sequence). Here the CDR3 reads CASSLGTGSTDTQYF. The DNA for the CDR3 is TGTGCCAGCAGCTTAGGAACGGGTAGCACAGATACGCAGTATTTT. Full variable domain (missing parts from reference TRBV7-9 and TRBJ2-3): DTGVSQNPRHKITKRGQNVTFRCDPISEHNRLYWYRQTLGQGPEFLTYFQNEAQLEKSRLLSDRFSAERPKGSFSTLEIQRTEQGDSAMYLCASSLGTGSTDTQYFGPGTRLTVL.

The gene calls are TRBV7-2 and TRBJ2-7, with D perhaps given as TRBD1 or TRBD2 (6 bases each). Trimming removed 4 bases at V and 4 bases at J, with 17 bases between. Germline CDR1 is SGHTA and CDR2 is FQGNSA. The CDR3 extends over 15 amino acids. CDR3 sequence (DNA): TGTGCCAGCAGCTCTAAGACGGGGGCCAGTTACGAGCAGTACTTC. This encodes CASSSKTGASYEQYF. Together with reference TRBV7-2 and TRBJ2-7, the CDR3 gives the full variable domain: GAGVSQSPSNKVTEKGKDVELRCDPISGHTALYWYRQSLGQGLEFLIYFQGNSAPDKSGLPSDRFSAERTGGSVSTLTIQRTQQEDSAVYLCASSSKTGASYEQYFGPGTRLTVT.

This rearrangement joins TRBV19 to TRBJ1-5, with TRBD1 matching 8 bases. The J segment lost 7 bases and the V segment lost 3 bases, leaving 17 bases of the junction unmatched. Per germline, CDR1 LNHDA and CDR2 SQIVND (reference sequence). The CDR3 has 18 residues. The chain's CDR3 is CASSMGFSAGGVGQPQHF. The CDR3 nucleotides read TGTGCCAGTAGTATGGGATTTTCGGCAGGGGGCGTCGGACAGCCCCAGCATTTT.

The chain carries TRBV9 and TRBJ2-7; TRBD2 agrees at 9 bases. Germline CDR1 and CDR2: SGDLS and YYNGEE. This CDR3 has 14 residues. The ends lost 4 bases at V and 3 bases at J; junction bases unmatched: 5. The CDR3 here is CASSPSGIDYEQYF. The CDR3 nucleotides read TGTGCCAGCAGCCCTAGCGGGATTGACTACGAGCAGTACTTC.

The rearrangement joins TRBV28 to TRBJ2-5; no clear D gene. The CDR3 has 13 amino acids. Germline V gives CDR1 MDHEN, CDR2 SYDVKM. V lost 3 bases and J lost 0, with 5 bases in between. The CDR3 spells CASSFSNQETQYF. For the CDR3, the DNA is TGTGCCAGCAGTTTCTCCAACCAAGAGACCCAGTACTTC.

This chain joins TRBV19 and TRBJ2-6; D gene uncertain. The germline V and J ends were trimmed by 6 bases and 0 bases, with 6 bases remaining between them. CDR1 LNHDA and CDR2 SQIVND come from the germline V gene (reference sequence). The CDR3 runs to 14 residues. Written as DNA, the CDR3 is TGTGCCAGTAGACAGATCTCTGGGGCCAACGTCCTGACTTTC. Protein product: CASRQISGANVLTF.

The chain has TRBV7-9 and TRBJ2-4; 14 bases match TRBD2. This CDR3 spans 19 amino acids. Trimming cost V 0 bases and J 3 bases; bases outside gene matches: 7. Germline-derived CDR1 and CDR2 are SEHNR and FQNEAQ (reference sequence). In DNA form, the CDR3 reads TGTGCCAGCAGCTTAGCCGGGACTAGCGGGAGAGCGGGCAAAAACATTCAGTACTTC. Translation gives CASSLAGTSGRAGKNIQYF.

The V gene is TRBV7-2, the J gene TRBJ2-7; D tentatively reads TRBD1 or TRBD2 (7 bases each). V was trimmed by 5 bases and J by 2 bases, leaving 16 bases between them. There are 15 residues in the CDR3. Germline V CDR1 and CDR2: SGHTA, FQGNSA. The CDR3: CASSPGGGQTYEQYF. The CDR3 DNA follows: TGTGCCAGCAGCCCAGGGGGGGGACAGACCTACGAGCAGTACTTC.

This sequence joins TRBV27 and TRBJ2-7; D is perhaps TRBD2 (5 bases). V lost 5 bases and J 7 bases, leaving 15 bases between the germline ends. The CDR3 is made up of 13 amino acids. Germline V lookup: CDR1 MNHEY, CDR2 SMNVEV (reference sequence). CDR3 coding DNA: TGTGCCAGCAGTCTAGGTTGGGCGGGTGAGCAGTACTTC. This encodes CASSLGWAGEQYF.

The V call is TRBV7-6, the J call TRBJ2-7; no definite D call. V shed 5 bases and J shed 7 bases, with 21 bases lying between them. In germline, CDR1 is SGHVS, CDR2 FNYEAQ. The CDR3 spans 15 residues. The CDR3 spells CASSQAVDGSREQYF. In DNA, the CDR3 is TGTGCCAGCAGCCAAGCAGTAGACGGCTCGAGGGAGCAGTACTTC.

CDR3 nucleotide sequence: TGTGCCAGCAGCCCCCCGGACAGGGGGACGGATACGCAGTATTTT. Translating gives CASSPPDRGTDTQYF. The rearrangement joins TRBV27 to TRBJ2-3; TRBD1 agrees at 10 bases. Germline V CDR1 and CDR2: MNHEY, SMNVEV (reference sequence). The CDR3 extends over 15 amino acids. Trimming cost V 6 bases and J 6 bases; bases outside gene matches: 9.

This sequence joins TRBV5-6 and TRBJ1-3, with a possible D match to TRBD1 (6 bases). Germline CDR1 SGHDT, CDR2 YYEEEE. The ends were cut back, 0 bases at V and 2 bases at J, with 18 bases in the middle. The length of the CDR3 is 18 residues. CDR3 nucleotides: TGTGCCAGCAGCTTGGTTGGAGGGGGACGGCCCACTGGAAACACCATATATTTT. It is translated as CASSLVGGGRPTGNTIYF.

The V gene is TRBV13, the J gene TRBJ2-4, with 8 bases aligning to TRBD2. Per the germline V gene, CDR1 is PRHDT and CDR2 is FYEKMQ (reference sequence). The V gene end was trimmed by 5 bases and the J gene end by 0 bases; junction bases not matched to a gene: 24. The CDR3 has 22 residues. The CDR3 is CASSPTLPLKGSGSLAKNIQYF. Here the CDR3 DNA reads TGTGCCAGCAGCCCTACCCTACCTCTCAAGGGGAGCGGGAGCCTAGCCAAAAACATTCAGTACTTC.

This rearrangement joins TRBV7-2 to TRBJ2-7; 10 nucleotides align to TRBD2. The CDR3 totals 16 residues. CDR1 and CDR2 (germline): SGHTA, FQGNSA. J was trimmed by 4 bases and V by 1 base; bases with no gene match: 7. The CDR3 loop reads CASSLVDSGRRYEQYF. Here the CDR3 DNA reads TGTGCCAGCAGCTTAGTGGATAGCGGGAGGCGGTACGAGCAGTACTTC. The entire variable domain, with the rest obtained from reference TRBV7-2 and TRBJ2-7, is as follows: GAGVSQSPSNKVTEKGKDVELRCDPISGHTALYWYRQSLGQGLEFLIYFQGNSAPDKSGLPSDRFSAERTGGSVSTLTIQRTQQEDSAVYLCASSLVDSGRRYEQYFGPGTRLTVT.

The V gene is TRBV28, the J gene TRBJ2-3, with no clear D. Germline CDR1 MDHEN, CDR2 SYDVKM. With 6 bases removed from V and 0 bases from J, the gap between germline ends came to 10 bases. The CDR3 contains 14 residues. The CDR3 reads CASSLYSSTDTQYF. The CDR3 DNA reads TGTGCCAGCAGCCTCTATTCTAGCACAGATACGCAGTATTTT.

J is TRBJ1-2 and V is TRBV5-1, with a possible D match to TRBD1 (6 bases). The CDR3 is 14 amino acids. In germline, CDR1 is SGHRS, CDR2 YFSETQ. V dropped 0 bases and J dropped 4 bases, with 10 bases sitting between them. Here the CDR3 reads CASSLAPGAYGYTF. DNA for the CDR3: TGCGCCAGCAGCTTGGCCCCGGGGGCCTATGGCTACACCTTC.

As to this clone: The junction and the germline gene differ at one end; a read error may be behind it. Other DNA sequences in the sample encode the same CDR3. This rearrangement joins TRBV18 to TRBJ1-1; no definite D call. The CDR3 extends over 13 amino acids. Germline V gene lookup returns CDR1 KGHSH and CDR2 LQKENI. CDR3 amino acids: CASSPSGGTEAFF. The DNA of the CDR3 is TGTGCCAGCTCACCATCAGGAGGAACTGAGGCTTTCTTT.

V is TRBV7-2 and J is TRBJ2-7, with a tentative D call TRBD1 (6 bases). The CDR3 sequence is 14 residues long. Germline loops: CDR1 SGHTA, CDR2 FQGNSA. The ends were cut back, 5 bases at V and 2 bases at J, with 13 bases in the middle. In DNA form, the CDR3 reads TGTGCCAGCAGCAACAACAGGGTAGCCTACGAGCAGTACTTC. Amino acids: CASSNNRVAYEQYF. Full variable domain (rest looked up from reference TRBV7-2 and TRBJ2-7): GAGVSQSPSNKVTEKGKDVELRCDPISGHTALYWYRQSLGQGLEFLIYFQGNSAPDKSGLPSDRFSAERTGGSVSTLTIQRTQQEDSAVYLCASSNNRVAYEQYFGPGTRLTVT.

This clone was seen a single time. CDR3 loop: CASSIELGVGEQYF. DNA for the CDR3: TGTGCCAGTAGTATAGAACTGGGGGTCGGGGAGCAGTACTTC. V is TRBV19 and J is TRBJ2-7; the D gene could be TRBD1 or TRBD2 (5 bases each). Germline assignment: CDR1 LNHDA and CDR2 SQIVND (reference sequence). This CDR3 region has 14 residues. V was cut by 0 bases and J by 7 bases, with 13 bases left in between. The variable domain in full, with the rest retrieved from reference TRBV19 and TRBJ2-7, is DGGITQSPKYLFRKEGQNVTLSCEQNLNHDAMYWYRQDPGQGLRLIYYSQIVNDFQKGDIAEGYSVSREKKESFPLTVTSAQKNPTAFYLCASSIELGVGEQYFGPGTRLTVT.

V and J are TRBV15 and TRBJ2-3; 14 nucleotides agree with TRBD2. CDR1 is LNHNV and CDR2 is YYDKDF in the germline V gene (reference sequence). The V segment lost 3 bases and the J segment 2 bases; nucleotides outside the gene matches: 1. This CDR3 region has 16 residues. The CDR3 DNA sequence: TGTGCCACCAGCAGGGGACTAGCGGGGGACACAGATACGCAGTATTTT. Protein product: CATSRGLAGDTDTQYF.

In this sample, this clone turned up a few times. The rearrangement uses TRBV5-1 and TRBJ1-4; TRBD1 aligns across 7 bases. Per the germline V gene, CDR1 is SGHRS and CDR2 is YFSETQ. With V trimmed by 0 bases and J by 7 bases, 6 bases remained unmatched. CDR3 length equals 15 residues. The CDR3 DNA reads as TGCGCCAGCAGCTTGGCCGGCAGGGGGGGTGAAAAACTGTTTTTT. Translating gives CASSLAGRGGEKLFF.